One sample yielded the 22 T cell receptor beta chains listed below, sequenced in a study of Ad26.COV2.S vaccination and SARS-CoV-2 variants. Assay used: immunoSEQ multiplex PCR; TCRdb lists only in-frame clones, some missing. The sample lists a few hundred thousand clones, approximately 89% occurring once. Treatment meaning: some 20 received Ad26.COV2.S at low or high dose, single or two shots; roughly five received placebo; per-sample allocation not given. Vaccine and placebo recipients were sampled on day 63 after the first injection. The input for sequencing was peripheral blood, taken in a trial of Ad26.COV2.S vaccine versus placebo. These TCRs come from a person between 18 and 65 years old who received the Ad26.COV2.S COVID-19 vaccine or a placebo.

The chain employs TRBV5-6 and TRBJ1-1; 12 nucleotides line up with TRBD1. The CDR3 is 14 residues long. CDR1 and CDR2 from the germline V gene are SGHDT and YYEEEE. V shed 0 bases and J 11 bases; nucleotides not matched to a gene: 5. CDR3 DNA sequence: TGTGCCAGCAGCTTGGCGGGGACAGGGGGCTCGGCTTTCTTT. Protein: CASSLAGTGGSAFF.

This clone occurred a few times. The chain combines TRBV19 with TRBJ2-7; perhaps TRBD2 as D (6 bases). V gave up 5 bases and J gave up 3 bases, with 11 bases separating them. The CDR3 length is 13 residues. Germline CDR1 and CDR2: LNHDA and SQIVND (reference sequence). The DNA of the CDR3 is TGTGCCAGTAGTCTCCGACTAGACTACGAGCAGTACTTC. Residues: CASSLRLDYEQYF.

The chain carries TRBV5-1 and TRBJ1-1, with TRBD1 as a possible D gene (6 bases). CDR1 and CDR2 (germline): SGHRS, YFSETQ. The CDR3 covers 15 residues. V gave up 0 bases and J gave up 3 bases, with 12 bases separating them. As DNA, the CDR3 is TGCGCCAGCAGCTTGGCCGGGACACCAGACACTGAAGCTTTCTTT. Amino acids: CASSLAGTPDTEAFF.

CDR3 residues: CASNTNRPTYGYTF. The CDR3 region has the DNA TGTGCCAGCAATACCAACCGGCCTACCTATGGCTACACCTTC. The chain recombines TRBV28 with TRBJ1-2; D is ambiguous. The CDR3 extends over 14 amino acids. V was shortened by 7 bases and J by 4 bases, with 16 bases between the two germline ends. In germline, CDR1 is MDHEN, CDR2 SYDVKM.

CDR3 DNA sequence: TGCAGCGTTGTCAACAGAGAAACCTATGGCTACACCTTC. Translating gives CSVVNRETYGYTF. The chain employs TRBV29-1 and TRBJ1-2; unclear D gene. CDR3 length: 13 amino acids. From germline, CDR1 is SQVTM and CDR2 ANQGSEA. With 4 bases removed from V and 4 bases from J, the gap between germline ends came to 13 bases.

The V and J genes are TRBV3-1 (or the pseudogene TRBV3-2) and TRBJ1-4; maybe TRBD1 (6 bases). Trimming took 3 bases from V and 8 from J, leaving 13 bases between them. CDR1 LGHDT and CDR2 YNNKEL come from the germline V gene (reference sequence). The CDR3 loop spans 14 amino acids. The CDR3 sequence is CASSQGGGGEKLFF. The CDR3 DNA sequence: TGTGCCAGCAGCCAGGGTGGGGGCGGAGAAAAACTGTTTTTT.

The V call is TRBV4-2, the J call TRBJ2-3; maybe TRBD2 (5 bases). This CDR3 has 15 amino acids. Germline values: CDR1 LGHNA, CDR2 YNFKEQ. Between the trimmed V and J ends, which lost 1 base and 3 bases, there was a span of 11 bases. The CDR3 nucleotides are TGTGCCAGCAGCCAAGGAGGGAGAGATACAGATACGCAGTATTTT. It is translated as CASSQGGRDTDTQYF.

V is TRBV27 and J is TRBJ1-1; D unresolved. This CDR3 comprises 14 residues. V lost 3 bases and J 4 bases, leaving 12 bases between the germline ends. CDR1 MNHEY and CDR2 SMNVEV come from the germline V gene (reference sequence). CDR3 bases: TGTGCCAGCAGTTTGACCCCTCGGGGCACTGAAGCTTTCTTT. Residues: CASSLTPRGTEAFF.

The chain carries TRBV12-3 or TRBV12-4 and TRBJ2-2; D gene ambiguous. This CDR3 has 12 residues. V was clipped by 2 bases and J by 4 bases, with 2 bases between them. CDR3 amino acids: CASSLLTGELFF. The CDR3 bases are TGTGCCAGCAGTTTACTCACCGGGGAGCTGTTTTTT.

The rearrangement uses TRBV10-2 and TRBJ2-3; 9 bases are a match to TRBD1. The CDR3 is 14 amino acids. V lost 7 bases, J lost 5 bases, and 7 bases stayed unmatched. The germline CDR1 and CDR2 sequences are WSHSY and SAAADI. This CDR3 reads CASTPGQGGDTQYF. CDR3 DNA: TGCGCCAGCACTCCGGGACAGGGTGGAGATACGCAGTATTTT.

The chain recombines TRBV3-1 (or the pseudogene TRBV3-2) with TRBJ2-2, with TRBD2 matching over 7 bases. The germline V gene has CDR1 LGHDT and CDR2 YNNKEL (reference sequence). The CDR3 runs 17 residues. Unmatched junction bases numbered 10, after V lost 4 bases and J lost 2 bases. The CDR3 sequence: CASSPAVGRVNTGELFF. The CDR3 DNA reads TGTGCCAGCAGCCCCGCAGTGGGGAGGGTCAACACCGGGGAGCTGTTTTTT.

This chain joins TRBV6-5 and TRBJ2-7, with a tentative D call TRBD1 (5 bases). Per the germline V gene, CDR1 is MNHEY and CDR2 is SVGAGI. The CDR3 has 14 amino acids. Deletions cut 8 bases from V and 2 bases from J, with 16 bases between. CDR3 sequence: CASLMTVSTYEQYF. Here the CDR3 DNA reads TGTGCCAGCTTAATGACAGTTTCGACCTACGAGCAGTACTTC.

The chain carries TRBV11-3 and TRBJ2-1; weak D call: TRBD2 (6 bases). The germline V gene has CDR1 SGHNT and CDR2 YENEEA. The CDR3 has 15 residues. Trimming pared 5 bases from V and 7 bases from J, leaving 18 bases between. CDR3 DNA sequence: TGTGCCAGCAGCAACCTCGGGGGAGCAAGGAATGAGCAGTTCTTC. Its protein is CASSNLGGARNEQFF. The entire variable domain, with the rest obtained from reference TRBV11-3 and TRBJ2-1, is as follows: EAGVVQSPRYKIIEKKQPVAFWCNPISGHNTLYWYLQNLGQGPELLIRYENEEAVDDSQLPKDRFSAERLKGVDSTLKIQPAELGDSAVYLCASSNLGGARNEQFFGPGTRLTVL.

CDR3 in amino acids: CASSLAGRTYTDTQYF. CDR3 DNA: TGTGCCAGCAGCTTGGCGGGAAGGACGTACACAGATACGCAGTATTTT. The chain employs TRBV5-4 and TRBJ2-3; TRBD2 might be the D (5 bases). Germline V gene sequence: CDR1 SGHNT, CDR2 YYREEE (reference sequence). The CDR3 is 16 residues long. V gave up 0 bases and J gave up 2 bases, with 13 bases separating them.

This chain's CDR3 is CASSLEVAGAAGANVLTF. In DNA, the CDR3 is TGCGCCAGCAGCTTGGAAGTAGCGGGAGCAGCTGGGGCCAACGTCCTGACTTTC. The chain uses TRBV5-1 and TRBJ2-6, with 9 bases that match TRBD2. Germline values: CDR1 SGHRS, CDR2 YFSETQ. This CDR3 region has 18 residues. Trimming cost V 0 bases and J 2 bases; bases outside gene matches: 6.

The chain joins TRBV29-1 to TRBJ2-3, with TRBD2 matching 11 bases. Germline V gives CDR1 SQVTM, CDR2 ANQGSEA. The CDR3 has 15 residues. V was clipped by 3 bases and J by 2 bases; unmatched bases: 4. DNA of the CDR3: TGCAGCGTTGATTCACTAGCGGGAGCCACAGATACGCAGTATTTT. Translating it yields CSVDSLAGATDTQYF.

This rearrangement joins TRBV5-1 to TRBJ1-4, with 9 bases fitting TRBD1. The germline gives CDR1 SGHRS, CDR2 YFSETQ. With V trimmed by 4 bases and J by 7 bases, 5 bases remained unmatched. The CDR3 spans 14 residues. CDR3 region: CASSTGTGFEKLFF. The CDR3 coding sequence is TGCGCCAGCAGCACCGGGACAGGGTTTGAAAAACTGTTTTTT.

This chain links TRBV6-2 or TRBV6-3 with TRBJ1-5, with a tentative D call TRBD1 (5 bases). The CDR3 runs to 13 residues. V lost 2 bases and J lost 5, with 7 bases in between. Germline CDR1 reads MNHEY; CDR2 reads SVGEGT. The CDR3 here is CASSYTGDQPQHF. CDR3 sequence (DNA): TGTGCCAGCAGTTACACGGGGGATCAGCCCCAGCATTTT.

The V call is TRBV29-1, the J call TRBJ2-5, with D possibly TRBD2 on 5 matching bases. Germline-derived CDR1 and CDR2 are SQVTM and ANQGSEA. With 0 bases removed from V and 5 bases from J, the gap between germline ends came to 25 bases. This CDR3 is 18 amino acids long. This CDR3 reads CSVEDDLGWLAYSETQYF. The DNA for the CDR3 is TGCAGCGTTGAAGATGACCTCGGGTGGCTAGCCTATTCGGAGACCCAGTACTTC. The variable domain in full, with the rest retrieved from reference TRBV29-1 and TRBJ2-5, is SAVISQKPSRDICQRGTSLTIQCQVDSQVTMMFWYRQQPGQSLTLIATANQGSEATYESGFVIDKFPISRPNLTFSTLTVSNMSPEDSSIYLCSVEDDLGWLAYSETQYFGPGTRLLVL.

The chain is built from TRBV6-5 and TRBJ1-2, with D unresolved. This CDR3 has 14 residues. CDR1 MNHEY and CDR2 SVGAGI come from the germline V gene. V gave up 6 bases and J gave up 0 bases, with 11 bases separating them. CDR3 coding DNA: TGTGCCAGCAGGCCCACGGAAGCTAACTATGGCTACACCTTC. It yields the protein CASRPTEANYGYTF.

The V gene is TRBV5-1, the J gene TRBJ1-4; weak D call: TRBD1 (6 bases). The V gene lost 4 bases and the J gene lost 8 bases, with 15 bases spanning the gap. The CDR3 sequence is 14 residues long. CDR1 is SGHRS and CDR2 is YFSETQ in the germline V gene. The CDR3 here is CASSLRGQGEKLFF. The CDR3 bases are TGCGCCAGCAGCCTCCGTGGCCAGGGGGAAAAACTGTTTTTT.

The chain carries TRBV27 and TRBJ1-4, with D unclear. CDR3 size: 15 residues. CDR1 and CDR2 (germline): MNHEY, SMNVEV (reference sequence). V was trimmed by 5 bases and J by 7 bases, leaving 17 bases between them. CDR3 protein: CASSSRPGGGEKLFF. In nucleotides, the CDR3 is TGTGCCAGCAGTAGCCGTCCGGGCGGTGGTGAAAAACTGTTTTTT.